Included here is one T cell receptor beta chain sequence, with context. The data were taken from a study of blood T cell repertoires in COVID-19. In the study overall: From the United States, Italy and Spain came samples of acute and convalescent COVID-19. Sample material is recorded as cDNA or gDNA derived from T cells, B-cell-depleted T cells, or PBMCs.

As processed by the authors: By means of reference gene primer amplification, nucleated cell counts were estimated. Sequencing was performed with immunoSEQ multiplex PCR; in TCRdb, only in-frame clones are kept and a portion is missing. The V and J calls and clone size are taken from that table; D and trimming were inferred from the DNA. The sample has about 150,000 clones, approximately 82% seen once. This CDR3 spans 17 amino acids. Per the germline V gene, CDR1 is MNHEY and CDR2 is SMNVEV (reference sequence). J was trimmed by 0 bases and V by 7 bases; bases with no gene match: 9. This clonotype was sampled from a woman aged 45-65 years with acute or convalescent COVID-19. Specimen: peripheral blood. J is TRBJ1-5 and V is TRBV27; 10 bases are a match to TRBD1. CDR3 DNA: TGTGCCAGCAAACCGGGACAGGGGATATATAGCAATCAGCCCCAGCATTTT. This sequence encodes CASKPGQGIYSNQPQHF.